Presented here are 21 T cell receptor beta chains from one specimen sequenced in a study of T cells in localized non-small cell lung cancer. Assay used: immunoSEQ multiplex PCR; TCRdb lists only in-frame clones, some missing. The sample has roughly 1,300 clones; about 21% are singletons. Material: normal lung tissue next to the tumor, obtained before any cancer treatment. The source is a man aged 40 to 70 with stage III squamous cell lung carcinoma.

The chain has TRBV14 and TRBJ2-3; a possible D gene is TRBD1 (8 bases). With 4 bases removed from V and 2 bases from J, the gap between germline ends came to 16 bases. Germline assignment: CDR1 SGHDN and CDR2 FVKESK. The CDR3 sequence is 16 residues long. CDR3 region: CASSPQGAGVTDTQYF. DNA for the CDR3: TGTGCCAGCAGCCCCCAGGGGGCGGGGGTCACAGATACGCAGTATTTT. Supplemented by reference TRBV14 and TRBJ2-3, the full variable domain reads EAGVTQFPSHSVIEKGQTVTLRCDPISGHDNLYWYRRVMGKEIKFLLHFVKESKQDESGMPNNRFLAERTGGTYSTLKVQPAELEDSGVYFCASSPQGAGVTDTQYFGPGTRLTVL.

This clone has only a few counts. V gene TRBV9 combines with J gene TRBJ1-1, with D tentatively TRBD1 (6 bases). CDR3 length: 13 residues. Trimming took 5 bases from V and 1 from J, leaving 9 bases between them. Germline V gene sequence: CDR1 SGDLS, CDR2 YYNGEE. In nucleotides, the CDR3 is TGTGCCAGCAGTGCGGGGGCGAACACTGAAGCTTTCTTT. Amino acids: CASSAGANTEAFF.

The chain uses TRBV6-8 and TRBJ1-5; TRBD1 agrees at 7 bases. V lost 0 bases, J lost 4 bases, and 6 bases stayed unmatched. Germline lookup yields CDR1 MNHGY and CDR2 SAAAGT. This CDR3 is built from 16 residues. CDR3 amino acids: CASSYSQQGRNQPQHF. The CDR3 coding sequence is TGTGCCAGCAGTTACTCCCAACAGGGGCGGAATCAGCCCCAGCATTTT.

DNA of the CDR3: TGTGCCAGTAGTATGGAACCCCCAGCGGACTATGGCTACACCTTC. Encoded protein: CASSMEPPADYGYTF. The chain joins TRBV19 to TRBJ1-2; D gene uncertain. CDR3 size: 15 residues. The V and J ends lost 3 bases and 3 bases respectively, with 14 bases between them. CDR1 and CDR2 from the germline V gene are LNHDA and SQIVND (reference sequence). Looking up the rest from reference TRBV19 and TRBJ1-2 gives the full variable domain: DGGITQSPKYLFRKEGQNVTLSCEQNLNHDAMYWYRQDPGQGLRLIYYSQIVNDFQKGDIAEGYSVSREKKESFPLTVTSAQKNPTAFYLCASSMEPPADYGYTFGSGTRLTVV.

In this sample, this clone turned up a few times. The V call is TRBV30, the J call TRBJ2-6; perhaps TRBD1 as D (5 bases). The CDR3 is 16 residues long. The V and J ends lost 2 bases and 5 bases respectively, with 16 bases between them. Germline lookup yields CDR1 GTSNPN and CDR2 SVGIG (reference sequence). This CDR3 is CAWSFQGIQRANVLTF. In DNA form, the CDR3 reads TGTGCCTGGAGTTTTCAGGGTATTCAGCGGGCCAACGTCCTGACTTTC.

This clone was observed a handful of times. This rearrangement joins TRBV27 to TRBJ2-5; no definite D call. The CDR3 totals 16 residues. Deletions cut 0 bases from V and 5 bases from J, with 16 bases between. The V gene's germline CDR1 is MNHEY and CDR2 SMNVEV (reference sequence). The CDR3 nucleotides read TGTGCCAGCAGTTTATCGTATGCAACGTTTTTGGAGACCCAGTACTTC. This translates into CASSLSYATFLETQYF.

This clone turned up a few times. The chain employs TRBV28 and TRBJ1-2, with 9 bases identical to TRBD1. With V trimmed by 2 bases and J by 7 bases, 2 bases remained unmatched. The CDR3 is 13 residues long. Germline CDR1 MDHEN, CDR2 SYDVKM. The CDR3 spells CASSLTGGAGYTF. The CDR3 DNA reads TGTGCCAGCAGTTTAACAGGGGGCGCTGGCTACACCTTC.

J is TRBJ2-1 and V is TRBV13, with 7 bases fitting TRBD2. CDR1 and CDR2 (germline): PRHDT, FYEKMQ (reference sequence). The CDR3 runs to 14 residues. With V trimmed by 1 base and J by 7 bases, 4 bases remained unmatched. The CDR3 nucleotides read TGTGCCAGCAGCTTAGAGGGCGGGGGAAATGAGCAGTTCTTC. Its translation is CASSLEGGGNEQFF.

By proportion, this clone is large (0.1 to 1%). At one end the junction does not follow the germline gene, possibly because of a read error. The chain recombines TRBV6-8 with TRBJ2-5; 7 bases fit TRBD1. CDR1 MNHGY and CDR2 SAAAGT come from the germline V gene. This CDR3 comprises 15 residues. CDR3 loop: CAISALTGSGETQYF. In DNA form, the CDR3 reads TGTGCCATCAGTGCATTGACAGGGTCGGGAGAGACCCAGTACTTC.

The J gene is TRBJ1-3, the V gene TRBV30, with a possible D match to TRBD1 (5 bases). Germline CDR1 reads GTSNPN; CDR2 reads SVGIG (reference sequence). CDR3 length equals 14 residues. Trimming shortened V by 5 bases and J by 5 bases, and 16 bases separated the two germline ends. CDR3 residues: CAWDLGAGRNTIYF. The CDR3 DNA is TGTGCCTGGGATTTAGGGGCAGGGAGAAACACCATATATTTT.

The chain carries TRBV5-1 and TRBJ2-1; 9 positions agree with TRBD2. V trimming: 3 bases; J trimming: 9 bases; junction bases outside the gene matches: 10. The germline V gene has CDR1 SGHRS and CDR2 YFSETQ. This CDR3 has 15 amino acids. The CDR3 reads CASSSLAGSLGEQFF. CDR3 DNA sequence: TGCGCCAGCAGCTCCCTAGCGGGAAGCTTGGGTGAGCAGTTCTTC.

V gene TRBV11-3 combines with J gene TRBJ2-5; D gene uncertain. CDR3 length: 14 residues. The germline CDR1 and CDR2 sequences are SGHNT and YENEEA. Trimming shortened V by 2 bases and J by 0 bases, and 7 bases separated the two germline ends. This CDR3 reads CASSLSTHQETQYF. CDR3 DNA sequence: TGTGCCAGCAGCTTATCCACGCACCAAGAGACCCAGTACTTC.

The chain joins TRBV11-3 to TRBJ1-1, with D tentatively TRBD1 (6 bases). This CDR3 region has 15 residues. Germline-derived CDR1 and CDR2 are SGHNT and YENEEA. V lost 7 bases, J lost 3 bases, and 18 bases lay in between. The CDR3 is CASIRRTAEDTEAFF. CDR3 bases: TGTGCCAGCATCCGAAGGACAGCTGAAGACACTGAAGCTTTCTTT.

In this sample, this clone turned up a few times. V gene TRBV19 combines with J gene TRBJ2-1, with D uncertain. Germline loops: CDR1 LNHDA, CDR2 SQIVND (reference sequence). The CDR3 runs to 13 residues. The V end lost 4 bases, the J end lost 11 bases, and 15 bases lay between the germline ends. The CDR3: CASSNPNSLKQFF. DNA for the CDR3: TGTGCCAGTAGTAATCCTAACTCCCTCAAGCAGTTCTTC. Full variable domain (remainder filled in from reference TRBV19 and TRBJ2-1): DGGITQSPKYLFRKEGQNVTLSCEQNLNHDAMYWYRQDPGQGLRLIYYSQIVNDFQKGDIAEGYSVSREKKESFPLTVTSAQKNPTAFYLCASSNPNSLKQFFGPGTRLTVL.

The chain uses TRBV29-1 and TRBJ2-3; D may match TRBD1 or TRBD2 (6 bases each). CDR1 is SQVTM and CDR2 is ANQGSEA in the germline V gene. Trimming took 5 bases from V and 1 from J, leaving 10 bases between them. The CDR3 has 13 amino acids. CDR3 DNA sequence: TGCAGCGTTCTGGAGGGGGGCACAGATACGCAGTATTTT. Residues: CSVLEGGTDTQYF.

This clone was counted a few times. The CDR3 region is CASTPRGSGELFF. CDR3 in DNA: TGTGCCAGCACCCCGAGGGGGAGCGGGGAGCTGTTTTTT. V is TRBV9 and J is TRBJ2-2, with D perhaps matching TRBD1 (6 bases). The CDR3 covers 13 residues. The germline V and J ends were trimmed by 6 bases and 7 bases, with 13 bases remaining between them. CDR1 is SGDLS, CDR2 YYNGEE, per germline. Supplemented by reference TRBV9 and TRBJ2-2, the full variable domain reads DSGVTQTPKHLITATGQRVTLRCSPRSGDLSVYWYQQSLDQGLQFLIQYYNGEERAKGNILERFSAQQFPDLHSELNLSSLELGDSALYFCASTPRGSGELFFGEGSRLTVL.

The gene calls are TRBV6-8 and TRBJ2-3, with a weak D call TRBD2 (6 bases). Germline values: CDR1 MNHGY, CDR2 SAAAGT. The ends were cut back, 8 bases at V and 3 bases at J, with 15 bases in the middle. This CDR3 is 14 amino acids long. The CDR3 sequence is CASRPGLMTDTQYF. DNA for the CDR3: TGTGCCAGCCGACCGGGACTTATGACAGATACGCAGTATTTT.

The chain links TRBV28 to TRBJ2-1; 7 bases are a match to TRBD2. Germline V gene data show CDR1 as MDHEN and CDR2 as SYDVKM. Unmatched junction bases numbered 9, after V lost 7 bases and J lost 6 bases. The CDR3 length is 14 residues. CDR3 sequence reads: CASTLSGVRNEQFF. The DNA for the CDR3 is TGTGCCAGCACCCTGAGCGGGGTGCGCAATGAGCAGTTCTTC.

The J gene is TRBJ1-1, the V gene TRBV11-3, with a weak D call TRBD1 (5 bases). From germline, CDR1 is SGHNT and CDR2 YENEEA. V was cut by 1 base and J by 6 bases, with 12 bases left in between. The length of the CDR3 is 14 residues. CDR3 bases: TGTGCCAGCAGCTTAGGGCATAGGGGTTCTGAAGCTTTCTTT. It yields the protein CASSLGHRGSEAFF.

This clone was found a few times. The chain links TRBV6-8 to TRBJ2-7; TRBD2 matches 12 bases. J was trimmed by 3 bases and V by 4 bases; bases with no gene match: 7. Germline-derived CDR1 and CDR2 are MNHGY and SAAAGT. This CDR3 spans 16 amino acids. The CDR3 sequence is CASSSLTSGSVYEQYF. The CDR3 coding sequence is TGTGCCAGCAGTTCACTGACTAGCGGGAGTGTCTACGAGCAGTACTTC.

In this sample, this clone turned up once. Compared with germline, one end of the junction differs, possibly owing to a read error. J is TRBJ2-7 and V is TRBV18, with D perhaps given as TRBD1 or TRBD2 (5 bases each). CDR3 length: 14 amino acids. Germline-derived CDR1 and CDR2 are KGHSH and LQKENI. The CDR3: CASSPPGPQEEQYF. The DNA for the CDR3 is TGTGCCAGCTCGCCACCGGGACCCCAAGAGGAGCAGTACTTC.